The 24 T cell receptor beta chains presented below share a single source sample, sequenced in a study of blood T cell repertoires in COVID-19. Sequencing was performed with immunoSEQ multiplex PCR; in TCRdb, only in-frame clones are kept and a portion is missing. Of more than 200,000 clones listed, about 79% are singletons. The sequenced sample consisted of peripheral blood. Receptors were obtained from a man older than 75 with acute or convalescent COVID-19.

V usage is TRBV6-6 and J usage is TRBJ1-6, with no clear D. V was cut by 4 bases and J by 3 bases, with 13 bases left in between. The CDR3 is 16 amino acids. CDR1 and CDR2 from the germline V gene are MNHNY and SVGAGI (reference sequence). In nucleotides, the CDR3 is TGTGCCAGCAGTTCGAGCATCGGGTTCTATAATTCACCCCTCCACTTT. This translates into CASSSSIGFYNSPLHF.

The chain couples TRBV25-1 to TRBJ2-7; D may be TRBD1 (6 bases). Trimming took 5 bases from V and 4 from J, leaving 15 bases between them. Germline values: CDR1 MGHDK, CDR2 SYGVNS. The CDR3 totals 14 residues. This CDR3 is CASSTGLGTYEQYF. In nucleotides, the CDR3 is TGTGCCAGCAGTACAGGGTTAGGGACGTACGAGCAGTACTTC.

The chain uses TRBV6-5 and TRBJ1-1; D ambiguous. V dropped 0 bases and J dropped 0 bases, with 11 bases sitting between them. The CDR3 extends over 16 amino acids. Per germline, CDR1 MNHEY and CDR2 SVGAGI. Here the CDR3 DNA reads TGTGCCAGCAGTTACTCAAGTGGGAGGATGAACACTGAAGCTTTCTTT. Translating gives CASSYSSGRMNTEAFF.

This chain connects TRBV7-3 to TRBJ2-1; the match to TRBD2 covers 8 bases. Germline V gene lookup returns CDR1 SGHTA and CDR2 FQGTGA. V lost 8 bases and J lost 10; bases outside the gene matches: 13. CDR3 size: 14 residues. For the CDR3, the DNA is TGTGCCAGCTCGGCGGGAGGTACCCTCGGGGAGCAGTTCTTC. Protein sequence: CASSAGGTLGEQFF.

J is TRBJ2-7 and V is TRBV13; 8 bases align to TRBD2. The V and J ends lost 3 bases and 2 bases, in that order; junction bases with no gene match: 3. The CDR3 sequence is 14 residues long. Germline loops: CDR1 PRHDT, CDR2 FYEKMQ (reference sequence). CDR3 amino acids: CASSLAGGPYEQYF. In DNA form, the CDR3 reads TGTGCCAGCAGCTTGGCGGGGGGACCCTACGAGCAGTACTTC.

This clone was picked up one time. V and J are TRBV6-6 and TRBJ2-6; TRBD1 matches 9 bases. This CDR3 is built from 16 residues. The V gene end was trimmed by 7 bases and the J gene end by 1 base; junction bases not matched to a gene: 5. Germline V lookup: CDR1 MNHNY, CDR2 SVGAGI (reference sequence). DNA for the CDR3: TGTGCCAGCAAGGGACAGGGAAGGTCTGGGGCCAACGTCCTGACTTTC. Protein sequence: CASKGQGRSGANVLTF.

The chain recombines TRBV27 with TRBJ1-6; perhaps TRBD1 as D (6 bases). With 0 bases removed from V and 9 bases from J, the gap between germline ends came to 12 bases. The germline V gene encodes CDR1 MNHEY and CDR2 SMNVEV (reference sequence). This CDR3 has 15 residues. CDR3 DNA sequence: TGTGCCAGCAGTTTATCGGGGGCAGGGAGTTCACCCCTCCACTTT. It translates to CASSLSGAGSSPLHF.

The chain links TRBV27 to TRBJ1-5; D perhaps matches TRBD1 (5 bases). V was pared by 6 bases and J by 0 bases, with 24 bases between. This CDR3 is built from 19 residues. Germline V lookup: CDR1 MNHEY, CDR2 SMNVEV (reference sequence). The CDR3 loop reads CASRGPGGGRKNSNQPQHF. CDR3 nucleotide sequence: TGTGCCAGCAGGGGGCCCGGGGGGGGACGGAAGAATAGCAATCAGCCCCAGCATTTT.

CDR3 bases: TGTGCCAGCAAGGACAGAGATCTTACTGAAGCTTTCTTT. Translated, it gives CASKDRDLTEAFF. This chain joins TRBV2 and TRBJ1-1, with D maybe TRBD1 (6 bases). Germline CDR1 is SNHLY and CDR2 is FYNNEI. The V end lost 7 bases, the J end lost 5 bases, and 14 bases lay between the germline ends. This CDR3 is built from 13 residues.

The chain uses TRBV20-1 and TRBJ1-1, with D possibly being TRBD1 (6 bases). Per the germline V gene, CDR1 is DFQATT and CDR2 is SNEGSKA (reference sequence). V was cut by 7 bases and J by 1 base, with 7 bases left in between. The CDR3 runs 11 residues. CDR3 nucleotides: TGCAGTGTCAGGGGGAACACTGAAGCTTTCTTT. This gives the protein CSVRGNTEAFF.

The chain employs TRBV28 and TRBJ2-1; the match to TRBD2 covers 7 bases. The CDR3 has 12 amino acids. Germline V gene lookup returns CDR1 MDHEN and CDR2 SYDVKM. V lost 6 bases to trimming and J lost 7 bases; unmatched junction nucleotides: 3. The CDR3 DNA reads as TGTGCCAGCAGAACGGGGGGAAATGAGCAGTTCTTC. Amino acid sequence: CASRTGGNEQFF.

The V and J genes are TRBV10-3 and TRBJ1-2; D possibly corresponds to TRBD1 (6 bases). Per the germline V gene, CDR1 is ENHRY and CDR2 is SYGVKD. This CDR3 region has 13 residues. Deletions cut 7 bases from V and 6 bases from J, with 15 bases between. Written as DNA, the CDR3 is TGTGCCATCAAGCCCGCAAGGGGGAATGGCTACACCTTC. Its translation: CAIKPARGNGYTF.

The gene calls are TRBV5-1 and TRBJ2-7, with D unclear. This CDR3 spans 13 amino acids. Trimming removed 0 bases from V and 3 bases from J, with 7 bases in between. Germline V gene lookup returns CDR1 SGHRS and CDR2 YFSETQ. CDR3 nucleotides: TGCGCCAGCAGCTTGGCCCTATACTACGAGCAGTACTTC. It specifies CASSLALYYEQYF.

This chain uses TRBV7-9 with TRBJ2-3; 7 positions agree with TRBD1. Per the germline V gene, CDR1 is SEHNR and CDR2 is FQNEAQ (reference sequence). This CDR3 is built from 15 residues. V dropped 8 bases and J dropped 2; count of bases not matched to a gene: 10. The CDR3 spells CASSSPGQLTDTQYF. CDR3 DNA sequence: TGTGCCAGCTCCAGCCCGGGACAGCTCACAGATACGCAGTATTTT.

V is TRBV19 and J is TRBJ2-3; the match to TRBD1 covers 9 bases. In germline, CDR1 is LNHDA, CDR2 SQIVND (reference sequence). The CDR3 extends over 15 amino acids. The V gene end was trimmed by 5 bases and the J gene end by 2 bases; junction bases not matched to a gene: 5. Here the CDR3 DNA reads TGTGCCAGTAGTTCGGGACAGGGACACACAGATACGCAGTATTTT. Amino acids: CASSSGQGHTDTQYF. Supplemented by reference TRBV19 and TRBJ2-3, the full variable domain reads DGGITQSPKYLFRKEGQNVTLSCEQNLNHDAMYWYRQDPGQGLRLIYYSQIVNDFQKGDIAEGYSVSREKKESFPLTVTSAQKNPTAFYLCASSSGQGHTDTQYFGPGTRLTVL.

There are a few counts of this clone. The V and J genes are TRBV30 and TRBJ1-6, with D perhaps matching TRBD1 (5 bases). The CDR3 is 15 amino acids. Deletions cut 2 bases from V and 4 bases from J, with 12 bases between. Germline CDR1 GTSNPN, CDR2 SVGIG (reference sequence). Here the CDR3 reads CAWSKPGTYNSPLHF. In nucleotides, the CDR3 is TGTGCCTGGAGTAAGCCGGGGACTTATAATTCACCCCTCCACTTT. The whole variable domain, filled in from reference TRBV30 and TRBJ1-6, reads SQTIHQWPATLVQPVGSPLSLECTVEGTSNPNLYWYRQAAGRGLQLLFYSVGIGQISSEVPQNLSASRPQDRQFILSSKKLLLSDSGFYLCAWSKPGTYNSPLHFGNGTRLTVT.

The rearrangement links TRBV6-1 to TRBJ2-7; 9 nucleotides match TRBD2. V lost 0 bases, J lost 5 bases, and 5 bases stayed unmatched. The CDR3 spans 15 residues. Per germline, CDR1 MNHNS and CDR2 SASEGT. The CDR3 nucleotides read TGTGCCAGCAGTGAAGCGCAAAGACTAGCGGACGAGCAGTACTTC. Its translation is CASSEAQRLADEQYF.

The J gene is TRBJ2-3, the V gene TRBV6-5; 8 nucleotides align to TRBD1. Germline V gives CDR1 MNHEY, CDR2 SVGAGI. This CDR3 has 15 residues. With V trimmed by 4 bases and J by 1 base, 4 bases remained unmatched. The chain's CDR3 is CASSLAGQGTDTQYF. In nucleotides, the CDR3 is TGTGCCAGCAGTTTGGCGGGACAGGGCACAGATACGCAGTATTTT.

The J gene is TRBJ1-5, the V gene TRBV6-1; TRBD1 agrees at 9 bases. This CDR3 contains 19 residues. Trimming removed 3 bases from V and 3 bases from J; junction bases left unmatched: 15. Germline CDR1 and CDR2: MNHNS and SASEGT. Here the CDR3 DNA reads TGTGCCAGCAGTGAGCTGATACGGTCCGGACAGGGGTACAATCAGCCCCAGCATTTT. Protein: CASSELIRSGQGYNQPQHF.

V gene TRBV25-1 combines with J gene TRBJ1-4; 7 nucleotides match TRBD1. The CDR3 runs to 14 residues. Trimming removed 5 bases from V and 1 base from J; junction bases left unmatched: 1. The germline V gene has CDR1 MGHDK and CDR2 SYGVNS. The CDR3 bases are TGTGCCAGCAGTTACAGGGGAACTAATGAAAAACTGTTTTTT. Translating gives CASSYRGTNEKLFF.

V usage is TRBV23-1 and J usage is TRBJ1-2, with D possibly TRBD1 on 6 matching bases. TRBV23-1 is flagged as an ORF with uncertain function. The CDR3 has 15 residues. Deletions cut 4 bases from V and 4 bases from J, with 16 bases between. DNA of the CDR3: TGCGCCAGCAGTCCCCTGGGGGGGCGCAGCTATGGCTACACCTTC. Translating it yields CASSPLGGRSYGYTF.

The genes are TRBV24-1 and TRBJ2-7; TRBD1 matches 10 bases. The CDR3 is 17 residues long. After removal of 5 bases from V and 0 bases from J, the junction contained 9 bases not matched to a gene. Looked up from germline, CDR1 is KGHDR and CDR2 is SFDVKD. The CDR3 region is CATSGSSGTGDSYEQYF. CDR3 sequence (DNA): TGTGCCACCAGTGGTTCCTCCGGGACAGGGGACTCCTACGAGCAGTACTTC.

The chain couples TRBV15 to TRBJ2-3; unclear D gene. The ends were cut back, 1 base at V and 0 bases at J, with 8 bases in the middle. The V gene's germline CDR1 is LNHNV and CDR2 YYDKDF (reference sequence). This CDR3 has 15 amino acids. The CDR3 DNA reads as TGTGCCACCAGCAGAGGGAGACTTAGCACAGATACGCAGTATTTT. Translating gives CATSRGRLSTDTQYF. Together with reference TRBV15 and TRBJ2-3, the CDR3 gives the full variable domain: DAMVIQNPRYQVTQFGKPVTLSCSQTLNHNVMYWYQQKSSQAPKLLFHYYDKDFNNEADTPDNFQSRRPNTSFCFLDIRSPGLGDTAMYLCATSRGRLSTDTQYFGPGTRLTVL.

The gene calls are TRBV4-2 and TRBJ1-6; the match to TRBD1 covers 7 bases. Trimming removed 4 bases from V and 8 bases from J; junction bases left unmatched: 5. There are 14 residues in the CDR3. Germline CDR1 reads LGHNA; CDR2 reads YNFKEQ. CDR3 sequence (DNA): TGTGCCAGCAGCCGGGACAGACGCGATTCACCCCTCCACTTT. Translating gives CASSRDRRDSPLHF.